This T cell receptor (beta chain) was recovered during a study of prognosis after radiotherapy for stage I lung cancer. About the study: In the span from early 2018 to January 2019, stage I non-small cell lung cancer patients were enrolled.

Per germline, CDR1 LGHNA and CDR2 YNFKEQ. This CDR3 comprises 16 residues. Trimming pared 4 bases from V and 4 bases from J, leaving 17 bases between. In its sample, this clonotype was seen many times. Its antigen is unknown. Genomic DNA provided the template from which TCR beta CDR3 was amplified by two-round multiplex PCR. Specific primers for each TRBV and TRBJ gene were what first-round PCR used. TCRdb used MiXCR to reprocess the multiplex PCR reads, holding one entry per CDR3 protein. This sample has about 18,000 distinct CDR3 sequences, with 15% to 20% found just once. Findings and limits, study-wide: Patients developing distant metastases showed lower Shannon entropy after stereotactic body radiation therapy. Tumor-specific reactivity of the expanded TCR clones remained undetermined.

This TCR came from a donor over 45 with non-small cell lung cancer. Sequences were derived from PBMCs, sampled before or after stereotactic body radiation therapy (not recorded which). V is TRBV4-2 and J is TRBJ1-3, with D possibly matching TRBD1 (6 bases). CDR3 DNA: TGTGCCAGCAGCCCGGGGGTCGGGGGCCGCGGAAACACCATATATTTT. This codes for CASSPGVGGRGNTIYF.